These 27 T cell receptor beta chains originate from one sample sequenced in a study of Graves' ophthalmopathy and Graves' hyperthyroidism. Investigators amplified TCR beta CDR3 regions from RNA transcripts. HTBI primers were employed in first-round RT-PCR, then a second-round multiplex PCR followed. TCRdb fed the multiplex PCR reads into MiXCR, producing one record per CDR3 protein. The table shows approximately 500,000 distinct CDR3 sequences, with around 15% occurring only once. Sequenced: blood. The receptor source for this set is a woman aged 25 to 45 with Graves' ophthalmopathy.

There are many counts of this clonotype. The chain recombines TRBV10-3 with TRBJ1-1; D perhaps matches TRBD1 (5 bases). Trimming took off 6 bases at V and 0 bases at J, with 20 bases between the two ends. The CDR3 is 17 amino acids. In germline, CDR1 is ENHRY, CDR2 SYGVKD. For the CDR3, the DNA is TGTGCCATCAGCACAGGACTTGCAGGGCAGATGAACACTGAAGCTTTCTTT. It specifies CAISTGLAGQMNTEAFF.

This clonotype appeared many times. The chain joins TRBV12-3 or TRBV12-4 to TRBJ2-5; the D is unclear. This CDR3 is 13 amino acids long. V was trimmed by 7 bases and J by 5 bases, leaving 14 bases between them. The chain's CDR3 is CASTEPGWETQYF. CDR3 nucleotides: TGTGCCAGCACCGAACCCGGGTGGGAGACCCAGTACTTC.

This clonotype was seen many times. This chain joins TRBV15 and TRBJ1-2; the D gene is possibly TRBD1 (5 bases). The CDR3 contains 15 residues. Germline-derived CDR1 and CDR2 are LNHNV and YYDKDF (reference sequence). V was pared by 3 bases and J by 3 bases, with 14 bases between. The CDR3: CATSRPQGGDYGYTF. DNA for the CDR3: TGTGCCACCAGCAGGCCCCAGGGTGGTGACTATGGCTACACCTTC. The variable domain in full, with the rest retrieved from reference TRBV15 and TRBJ1-2, is DAMVIQNPRYQVTQFGKPVTLSCSQTLNHNVMYWYQQKSSQAPKLLFHYYDKDFNNEADTPDNFQSRRPNTSFCFLDIRSPGLGDTAMYLCATSRPQGGDYGYTFGSGTRLTVV.

This clonotype was seen at least ten times. The genes are TRBV7-8 and TRBJ2-7, with D maybe TRBD1 (6 bases). Germline V gene data show CDR1 as SGHVS and CDR2 as FQNEAQ. The CDR3 loop spans 17 amino acids. Trimming shortened V by 5 bases and J by 2 bases, and 22 bases separated the two germline ends. The CDR3 region is CASSTNRATAGTYEQYF. For the CDR3, the DNA is TGTGCCAGCAGCACTAACAGGGCGACGGCGGGTACCTACGAGCAGTACTTC. Together with reference TRBV7-8 and TRBJ2-7, the CDR3 gives the full variable domain: GAGVSQSPRYKVAKRGQDVALRCDPISGHVSLFWYQQALGQGPEFLTYFQNEAQLDKSGLPSDRFFAERPEGSVSTLKIQRTQQEDSAVYLCASSTNRATAGTYEQYFGPGTRLTVT.

This clonotype has ten or more counts. V gene TRBV6-5 combines with J gene TRBJ2-6; no definite D call. The CDR3 covers 15 residues. V was clipped by 2 bases and J by 4 bases, with 9 bases between them. Germline V gives CDR1 MNHEY, CDR2 SVGAGI. The CDR3 nucleotides are TGTGCCAGCAGTTACAGGGTTGGAGGGGCCAACGTCCTGACTTTC. Translated: CASSYRVGGANVLTF.

There are many counts of this clonotype. V is TRBV6-1 and J is TRBJ2-7; a possible D gene is TRBD1 (6 bases). Per the germline V gene, CDR1 is MNHNS and CDR2 is SASEGT. V lost 7 bases and J lost 2, with 9 bases in between. The CDR3 length is 12 residues. The CDR3 protein is CASNRVPYEQYF. CDR3 nucleotide sequence: TGTGCCAGCAACAGGGTCCCCTACGAGCAGTACTTC.

This clonotype was counted many times. The chain links TRBV5-1 to TRBJ2-7; 10 bases agree with TRBD1. The CDR3 consists of 15 residues. V dropped 4 bases and J dropped 5; count of bases not matched to a gene: 9. Germline CDR1 is SGHRS and CDR2 is YFSETQ. CDR3 loop: CASSRQGQGLNEQYF. The CDR3, as DNA: TGCGCCAGCAGCCGTCAGGGACAGGGGCTCAACGAGCAGTACTTC.

Many counts were recorded for this clonotype. This chain uses TRBV7-2 with TRBJ2-7, with D unclear. Germline loops: CDR1 SGHTA, CDR2 FQGNSA. This CDR3 is built from 14 residues. The V gene lost 1 base and the J gene lost 3 bases, with 10 bases spanning the gap. CDR3 nucleotides: TGTGCCAGCAGCTTAGGGGTGGTCAACTACGAGCAGTACTTC. Its protein is CASSLGVVNYEQYF.

The table lists this clonotype with many counts. The chain links TRBV20-1 to TRBJ2-5; 9 bases are shared with TRBD1. J lost 10 bases, V lost 5 bases, and 11 bases had no gene match. CDR3 length: 13 amino acids. The V gene's germline CDR1 is DFQATT and CDR2 SNEGSKA (reference sequence). In nucleotides, the CDR3 is TGCAGTGCTGCTCAACAGGGGGCGAAGTTCCAGTACTTC. Residues: CSAAQQGAKFQYF.

This clonotype was found many times. This chain connects TRBV6-5 to TRBJ1-2; no reliable D call. V dropped 0 bases and J dropped 4 bases, with 6 bases sitting between them. Germline-derived CDR1 and CDR2 are MNHEY and SVGAGI. The CDR3 runs to 13 residues. CDR3 DNA: TGTGCCAGCAGTTACTCTTACTTCTATGGCTACACCTTC. This sequence encodes CASSYSYFYGYTF.

In this sample, this clonotype turned up many times. The rearrangement links TRBV28 to TRBJ2-5; 9 positions match TRBD1. The trim removed 6 bases at V and 1 base at J, leaving 9 bases unmatched. The CDR3 is 16 residues long. The germline gives CDR1 MDHEN, CDR2 SYDVKM. CDR3 in DNA: TGTGCCAGCAGAACTGGACAGGGGCTACCCCAAGAGACCCAGTACTTC. It translates to CASRTGQGLPQETQYF.

The table lists this clonotype with a few counts. Germline and junction disagree at one end, which may indicate a read error. The chain has TRBV6-1 and TRBJ2-7; D is undetermined. Germline V gene data show CDR1 as MNHNS and CDR2 as SASEGT. There are 13 residues in the CDR3. CDR3 nucleotides: TGTTCCAGCAGCCCAGACGGGTCCTACGAGCAGTACTTC. Its protein is CSSSPDGSYEQYF.

This clonotype was counted ten times or more. The chain couples TRBV12-3 or TRBV12-4 to TRBJ2-7; D is perhaps TRBD1 or TRBD2 (5 bases each). The CDR3 spans 14 residues. V gave up 3 bases and J gave up 3 bases, with 12 bases separating them. The CDR3 spells CASSFGGPNYEQYF. The CDR3 nucleotides read TGTGCCAGCAGTTTTGGGGGACCGAACTACGAGCAGTACTTC.

The genes are TRBV30 and TRBJ1-2; the D gene is possibly TRBD1 (6 bases). Looked up from germline, CDR1 is GTSNPN and CDR2 is SVGIG (reference sequence). The CDR3 is 14 residues long. V was clipped by 2 bases and J by 10 bases, with 20 bases between them. CDR3 in amino acids: CAWSSPDRSYSYTF. The CDR3 DNA reads TGTGCCTGGAGTTCACCGGACAGATCCTATTCCTACACCTTC.

At least ten counts were recorded for this clonotype. This chain uses TRBV9 with TRBJ2-7; 7 nucleotides line up with TRBD1. The CDR3 covers 14 residues. V trimming: 4 bases; J trimming: 2 bases; junction bases outside the gene matches: 6. CDR1 is SGDLS and CDR2 is YYNGEE in the germline V gene. The DNA of the CDR3 is TGTGCCAGCAGCACAGGGACAGTGCCCTACGAGCAGTACTTC. As protein: CASSTGTVPYEQYF.

This clonotype has ten or more counts. The V and J genes are TRBV12-3 or TRBV12-4 and TRBJ1-5; D call uncertain. CDR3 size: 14 residues. Trimming stripped 0 bases from V and 1 base from J, with 4 bases between. DNA for the CDR3: TGTGCCAGCAGTTTAGCAGTGAGCAATCAGCCCCAGCATTTT. Translated: CASSLAVSNQPQHF.

The chain joins TRBV30 to TRBJ1-5, with D unclear. The germline V gene has CDR1 GTSNPN and CDR2 SVGIG (reference sequence). Trimming took off 0 bases at V and 6 bases at J, with 6 bases between the two ends. The CDR3 has 12 amino acids. The CDR3: CAWSVSRQPQHF. For the CDR3, the DNA is TGTGCCTGGAGTGTATCCCGTCAGCCCCAGCATTTT. The full variable domain, completed using reference TRBV30 and TRBJ1-5, is SQTIHQWPATLVQPVGSPLSLECTVEGTSNPNLYWYRQAAGRGLQLLFYSVGIGQISSEVPQNLSASRPQDRQFILSSKKLLLSDSGFYLCAWSVSRQPQHFGDGTRLSIL.

Remarks on this clonotype: This sequence may be a read error, since a much larger clone differs from it by one base. V gene TRBV28 combines with J gene TRBJ1-6; D call uncertain. V was pared by 3 bases and J by 3 bases, with 18 bases between. This CDR3 region has 18 residues. Germline V lookup: CDR1 MDHEN, CDR2 SYDVKM. CDR3 in DNA: TGTGCCAGCAGTTTTTGGAACCCTGAAGAGGTCTATAATTCACCCCTCCACTTT. Its protein product is CASSFWNPEEVYNSPLHF. The whole variable domain, filled in from reference TRBV28 and TRBJ1-6, reads DVKVTQSSRYLVKRTGEKVFLECVQDMDHENMFWYRQDPGLGLRLIYFSYDVKMKEKGDIPEGYSVSREKKERFSLILESASTNQTSMYLCASSFWNPEEVYNSPLHFGNGTRLTVT.

There are many counts of this clonotype. The gene calls are TRBV18 and TRBJ2-7, with TRBD2 as a possible D gene (5 bases). Trimming took off 0 bases at V and 7 bases at J, with 10 bases between the two ends. CDR1 and CDR2 (germline): KGHSH, LQKENI. There are 13 residues in the CDR3. The CDR3 reads CASSPPPGWEQYF. CDR3 bases: TGTGCCAGCTCACCACCCCCGGGGTGGGAGCAGTACTTC.

This clonotype was observed at least ten times. The rearrangement links TRBV9 to TRBJ1-2; 10 bases align to TRBD1. Germline trimming cut 0 bases from V and 12 bases from J; bases unmatched to any gene: 8. Germline CDR1 reads SGDLS; CDR2 reads YYNGEE. CDR3 length equals 14 residues. The CDR3, as DNA: TGTGCCAGCAGCGTAGCCGGGACAGGGGCCGCGCACACCTTC. Encoded protein: CASSVAGTGAAHTF.

This clonotype appeared many times. The rearrangement uses TRBV30 and TRBJ1-2; D perhaps matches TRBD1 (5 bases). The CDR3 covers 13 residues. Germline values: CDR1 GTSNPN, CDR2 SVGIG (reference sequence). V shed 4 bases and J shed 4 bases, with 13 bases lying between them. The CDR3 DNA reads TGTGCCTGGATAAGTGGGGCCGGCTATGGCTACACCTTC. The encoded protein is CAWISGAGYGYTF. Drawing the rest from reference TRBV30 and TRBJ1-2, the complete variable domain is SQTIHQWPATLVQPVGSPLSLECTVEGTSNPNLYWYRQAAGRGLQLLFYSVGIGQISSEVPQNLSASRPQDRQFILSSKKLLLSDSGFYLCAWISGAGYGYTFGSGTRLTVV.

In its sample, this clonotype was seen many times. The V and J genes are TRBV12-3 or TRBV12-4 and TRBJ1-1; D is unresolved. V lost 2 bases and J 1 base, leaving 5 bases between the germline ends. CDR3 length: 13 residues. The CDR3 reads CASSLFSNTEAFF. CDR3 in DNA: TGTGCCAGCAGTTTATTCTCGAACACTGAAGCTTTCTTT.

Remarks on this clonotype: This sequence may be a read error, since a much larger clone differs from it by one base. Without the conserved terminal phenylalanine or tryptophan, this CDR3 likely stems from a read error. V and J are TRBV20-1 and TRBJ2-5, with D perhaps TRBD1 (5 bases). This CDR3 has 14 residues. Germline V gene data show CDR1 as DFQATT and CDR2 as SNEGSKA (reference sequence). The chain's CDR3 is CKGDSVGYQETQYL. CDR3 coding DNA: TGCAAGGGCGACAGCGTAGGGTACCAAGAGACCCAGTACCTC.

The V and J genes are TRBV6-1 and TRBJ1-6; D perhaps matches TRBD1 (5 bases). V dropped 10 bases and J dropped 5 bases, with 18 bases sitting between them. In germline, CDR1 is MNHNS, CDR2 SASEGT. This CDR3 contains 15 residues. CDR3 DNA: TGTGCCACCAAGAAGGGTCGGACAAATAATTCACCCCTCCACTTT. Protein product: CATKKGRTNNSPLHF.

This clonotype occurred many times. The chain combines TRBV30 with TRBJ1-6; maybe TRBD1 (5 bases). CDR1 is GTSNPN, CDR2 SVGIG, per germline (reference sequence). V was cut by 1 base and J by 10 bases, with 17 bases left in between. There are 15 residues in the CDR3. The CDR3 spells CAWSGLGAGGSPLHF. The CDR3 region has the DNA TGTGCCTGGAGTGGACTCGGGGCCGGGGGATCACCCCTCCACTTT.

This clonotype was observed many times. V is TRBV28 and J is TRBJ2-7, with D possibly being TRBD2 (6 bases). The CDR3 sequence is 15 residues long. Trimming shortened V by 5 bases and J by 3 bases, and 17 bases separated the two germline ends. Germline CDR1 is MDHEN and CDR2 is SYDVKM. CDR3 sequence reads: CASSKRTSGRYEQYF. The DNA for the CDR3 is TGTGCCAGCAGTAAACGGACAAGCGGGCGCTACGAGCAGTACTTC.

This clonotype appeared many times. The chain joins TRBV20-1 to TRBJ2-4; 7 bases are a match to TRBD2. Germline CDR1 and CDR2: DFQATT and SNEGSKA (reference sequence). J lost 6 bases, V lost 0 bases, and 5 bases had no gene match. CDR3 length: 14 residues. CDR3 DNA sequence: TGCAGTGCTAGAGATCAAGGGAGGGCAAACATTCAGTACTTC. It specifies CSARDQGRANIQYF.